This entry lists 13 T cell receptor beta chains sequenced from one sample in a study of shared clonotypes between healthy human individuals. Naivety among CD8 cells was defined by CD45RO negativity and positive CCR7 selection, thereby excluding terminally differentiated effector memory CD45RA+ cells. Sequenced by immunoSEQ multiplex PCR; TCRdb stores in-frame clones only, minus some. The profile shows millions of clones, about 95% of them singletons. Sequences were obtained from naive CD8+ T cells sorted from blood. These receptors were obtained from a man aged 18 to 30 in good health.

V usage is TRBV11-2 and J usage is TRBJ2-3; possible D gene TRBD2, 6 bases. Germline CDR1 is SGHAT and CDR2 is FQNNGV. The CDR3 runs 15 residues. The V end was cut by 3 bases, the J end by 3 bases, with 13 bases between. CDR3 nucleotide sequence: TGTGCCAGCAGCTTGGTCGGGAGTCGAACAGATACGCAGTATTTT. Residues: CASSLVGSRTDTQYF.

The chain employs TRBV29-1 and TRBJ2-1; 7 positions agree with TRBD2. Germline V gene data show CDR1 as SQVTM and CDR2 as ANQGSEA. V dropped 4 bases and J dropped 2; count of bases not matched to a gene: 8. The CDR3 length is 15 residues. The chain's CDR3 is CSVGDEGLPYNEQFF. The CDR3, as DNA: TGCAGCGTTGGGGATGAGGGACTACCCTACAATGAGCAGTTCTTC.

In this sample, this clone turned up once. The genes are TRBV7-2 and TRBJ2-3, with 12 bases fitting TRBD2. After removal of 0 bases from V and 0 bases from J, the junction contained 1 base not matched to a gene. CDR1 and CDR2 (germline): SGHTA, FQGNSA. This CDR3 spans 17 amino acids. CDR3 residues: CASSLAGLAGSTDTQYF. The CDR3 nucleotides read TGTGCCAGCAGCTTAGCCGGACTAGCGGGGAGCACAGATACGCAGTATTTT.

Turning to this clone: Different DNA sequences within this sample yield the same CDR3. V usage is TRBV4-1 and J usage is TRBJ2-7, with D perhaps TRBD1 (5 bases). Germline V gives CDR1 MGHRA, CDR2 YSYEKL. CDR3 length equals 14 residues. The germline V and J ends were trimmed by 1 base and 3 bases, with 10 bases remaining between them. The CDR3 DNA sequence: TGCGCCAGCAGCCAAGCCGCAGGGATCTACGAGCAGTACTTC. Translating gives CASSQAAGIYEQYF.

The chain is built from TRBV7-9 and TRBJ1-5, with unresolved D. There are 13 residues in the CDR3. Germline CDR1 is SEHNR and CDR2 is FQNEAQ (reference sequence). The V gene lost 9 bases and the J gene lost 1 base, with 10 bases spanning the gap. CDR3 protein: CASSQGSNQPQHF. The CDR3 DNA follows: TGTGCCAGTAGTCAAGGGAGCAATCAGCCCCAGCATTTT.

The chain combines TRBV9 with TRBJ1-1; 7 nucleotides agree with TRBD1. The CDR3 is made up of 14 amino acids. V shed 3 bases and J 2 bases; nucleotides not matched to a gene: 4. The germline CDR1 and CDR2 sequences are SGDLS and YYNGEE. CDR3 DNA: TGTGCCAGCAGCGAAAGGGGGCTTAACACTGAAGCTTTCTTT. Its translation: CASSERGLNTEAFF.

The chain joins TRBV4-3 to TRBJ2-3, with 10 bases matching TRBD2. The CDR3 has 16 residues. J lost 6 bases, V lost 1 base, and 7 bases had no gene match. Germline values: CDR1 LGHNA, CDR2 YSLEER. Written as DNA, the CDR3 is TGCGCCAGCAGCCAAGGTCCTAGCGGGAGTTCGGATACGCAGTATTTT. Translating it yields CASSQGPSGSSDTQYF.

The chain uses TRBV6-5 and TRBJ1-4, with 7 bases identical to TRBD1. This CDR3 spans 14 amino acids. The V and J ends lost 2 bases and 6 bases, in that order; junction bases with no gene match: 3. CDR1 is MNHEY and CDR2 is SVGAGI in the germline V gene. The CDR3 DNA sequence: TGTGCCAGCAGTTACACCACAGGGGATGAAAAACTGTTTTTT. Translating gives CASSYTTGDEKLFF.

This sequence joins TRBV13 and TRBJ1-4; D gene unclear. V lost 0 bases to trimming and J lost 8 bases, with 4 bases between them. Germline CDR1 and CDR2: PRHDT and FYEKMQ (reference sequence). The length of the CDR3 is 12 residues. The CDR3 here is CASSLGGEKLFF. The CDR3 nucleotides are TGTGCCAGCAGCTTAGGAGGCGAAAAACTGTTTTTT.

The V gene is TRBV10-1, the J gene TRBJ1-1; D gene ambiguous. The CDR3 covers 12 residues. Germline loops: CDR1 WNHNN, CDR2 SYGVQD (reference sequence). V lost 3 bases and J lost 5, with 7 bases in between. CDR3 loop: CASSEYGTEAFF. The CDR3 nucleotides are TGCGCCAGCAGTGAATATGGAACTGAAGCTTTCTTT.

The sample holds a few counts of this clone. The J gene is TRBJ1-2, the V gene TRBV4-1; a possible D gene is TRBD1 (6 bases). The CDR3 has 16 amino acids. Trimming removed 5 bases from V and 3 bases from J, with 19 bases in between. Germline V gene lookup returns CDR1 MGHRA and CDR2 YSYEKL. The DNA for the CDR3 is TGCGCCAGCAGCGCCGGTGGTACAGGGTCGGACTATGGCTACACCTTC. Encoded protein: CASSAGGTGSDYGYTF.

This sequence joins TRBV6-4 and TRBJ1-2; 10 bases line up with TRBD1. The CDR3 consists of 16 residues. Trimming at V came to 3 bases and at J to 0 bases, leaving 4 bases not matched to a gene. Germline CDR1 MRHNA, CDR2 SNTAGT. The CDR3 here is CASSEGQGETNYGYTF. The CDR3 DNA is TGTGCCAGCAGTGAAGGACAGGGGGAGACTAACTATGGCTACACCTTC.

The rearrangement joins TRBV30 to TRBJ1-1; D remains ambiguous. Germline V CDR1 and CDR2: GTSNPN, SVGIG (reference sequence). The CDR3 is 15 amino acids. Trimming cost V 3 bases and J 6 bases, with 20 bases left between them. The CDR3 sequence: CAWRGPGLGFPEAFF. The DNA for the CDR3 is TGTGCCTGGAGGGGCCCGGGATTGGGGTTCCCTGAAGCTTTCTTT.